The T cell receptor (beta chain) under discussion was sequenced for a study of blood T cell repertoires in COVID-19. Turning to the study itself: COVID-19 samples collected from the United States, Italy and Spain covered acute and convalescent phases. Sources were T cells, B-cell-depleted T cells, or PBMCs; the material itself was cDNA or gDNA.

Methods used by the authors: Reference gene primers were amplified, and this amplification served to estimate nucleated cell counts. Repertoires were generated with immunoSEQ multiplex PCR, while TCRdb's copy carries only in-frame clones and drops some. V and J calls and clone size are as listed in that table; D and trimming were resolved from the DNA. The sample has over 150,000 clones, 80% to 90% seen once. The CDR3 covers 14 residues. V trimming: 2 bases; J trimming: 7 bases; junction bases outside the gene matches: 6. Germline CDR1 SGHRS, CDR2 YFSETQ. Seattle researchers signed up patients amid active infection and tracked them longitudinally. This clone was observed a single time.

The chain has TRBV5-1 and TRBJ2-1; 7 nucleotides align to TRBD2. Sequenced: peripheral blood. The sequence was obtained from a woman aged 55-75 years with COVID-19, enrolled during active disease. CDR3 protein: CASSFGRGNNEQFF. CDR3 nucleotides: TGCGCCAGCAGCTTCGGGCGGGGGAATAATGAGCAGTTCTTC.